This T cell receptor (beta chain) stems from a study of blood T cell repertoires in COVID-19. This clone was observed a single time. Here immunoSEQ multiplex PCR was the method, and the copy in TCRdb shows in-frame clones only, minus some. The sample yields some 350,000 clones, 89% seen once. The germline V gene has CDR1 LGHNA and CDR2 YNFKEQ. Deletions cut 0 bases from V and 2 bases from J, with 15 bases between. This CDR3 contains 17 residues. Specimen: peripheral blood. The genes are TRBV4-2 and TRBJ2-3; D is undetermined. This TCR derives from a woman aged 30 to 39 with COVID-19, enrolled during active disease. CDR3 residues: CASSQDLAATNTDTQYF. Here the CDR3 DNA reads TGTGCCAGCAGCCAAGATTTGGCCGCCACAAACACAGATACGCAGTATTTT.